A single sample is the source of the 23 T cell receptor beta chains below, sequenced in a study of blood T cell repertoires in COVID-19 (TCRdb year 2020). Libraries were prepared through the immunoSEQ multiplex PCR assay. Here the immuneACCESS table is served through TCRdb, limited to in-frame sequences with V and J called. Missing clones are a known gap in these copies; in checked studies unresolved V genes cover under half, and the rest lacks a known reason. This sample is represented by over 90,000 clones; 80% to 95% of them were singletons. The ten top clones hold 1.9% of the sample. Input material: peripheral blood. The receptors were sampled from a woman aged 50 to 60 with COVID-19, enrolled during active disease.

V is TRBV6-6 and J is TRBJ2-7, with D uncertain. Germline CDR1 reads MNHNY; CDR2 reads SVGAGI (reference sequence). This CDR3 has 13 amino acids. With 5 bases removed from V and 3 bases from J, the gap between germline ends came to 11 bases. The CDR3: CASSNTAFYEQYF. CDR3 sequence (DNA): TGTGCCAGCAGTAATACAGCCTTCTACGAGCAGTACTTC.

The gene calls are TRBV7-8 and TRBJ1-6; weak D call: TRBD1 (5 bases). The CDR3 loop spans 12 amino acids. Trimming removed 5 bases at V and 9 bases at J, with 8 bases between. Per the germline V gene, CDR1 is SGHVS and CDR2 is FQNEAQ. Written as DNA, the CDR3 is TGTGCCAGCAGCCCGGGGGTTTCACCCCTCCACTTT. Its translation is CASSPGVSPLHF.

This rearrangement joins TRBV7-8 to TRBJ1-4; 11 bases align to TRBD1. The CDR3 is 17 amino acids. The germline gives CDR1 SGHVS, CDR2 FQNEAQ. J was trimmed by 4 bases and V by 4 bases; bases with no gene match: 8. The CDR3 sequence: CASSSRTGGVLNEKLFF. The CDR3 bases are TGTGCCAGCAGCTCCCGGACAGGGGGCGTACTTAATGAAAAACTGTTTTTT.

The chain uses TRBV27 and TRBJ2-7, with 12 positions matching TRBD2. This CDR3 contains 18 residues. V lost 0 bases and J lost 0; bases outside the gene matches: 6. Per germline, CDR1 MNHEY and CDR2 SMNVEV (reference sequence). CDR3 bases: TGTGCCAGCAGTTTATCGAGGACTAGCGGGGTTCTCTCCTACGAGCAGTACTTC. Its protein product is CASSLSRTSGVLSYEQYF.

The chain carries TRBV27 and TRBJ2-2; 12 bases are shared with TRBD2. V lost 6 bases, J lost 5 bases, and 4 bases stayed unmatched. The CDR3 loop spans 15 amino acids. Germline CDR1 reads MNHEY; CDR2 reads SMNVEV (reference sequence). Written as DNA, the CDR3 is TGTGCCAGCAGGCGACTAGCGGGGGAAACCGGGGAGCTGTTTTTT. This gives the protein CASRRLAGETGELFF.

The V and J genes are TRBV19 and TRBJ1-4, with D unclear. Germline lookup yields CDR1 LNHDA and CDR2 SQIVND (reference sequence). This CDR3 spans 12 amino acids. V lost 6 bases and J lost 4, with 6 bases in between. The CDR3 DNA sequence: TGTGCCAGTAGCACTTTTAATGAAAAACTGTTTTTT. Translating gives CASSTFNEKLFF.

The chain joins TRBV5-1 to TRBJ2-3; 7 positions agree with TRBD1. CDR1 and CDR2 from the germline V gene are SGHRS and YFSETQ. The CDR3 covers 16 residues. The J segment lost 3 bases and the V segment lost 0 bases, leaving 7 bases of the junction unmatched. The CDR3 bases are TGCGCCAGCAGCTTGGGACAGGGATCTAAAACAGATACGCAGTATTTT. This gives the protein CASSLGQGSKTDTQYF.

The chain combines TRBV6-4 with TRBJ1-2; D not certain. Germline V gene sequence: CDR1 MRHNA, CDR2 SNTAGT. Trimming took off 3 bases at V and 7 bases at J, with 6 bases between the two ends. The CDR3 runs 11 residues. CDR3 nucleotide sequence: TGTGCCAGCAGTGAGGGAGGTGGCTACACCTTC. The encoded protein is CASSEGGGYTF.

The DNA of the CDR3 is TGTGCCAGCAGCTTGACAGGGCCGAACACCGGGGAGCTGTTTTTT. This codes for CASSLTGPNTGELFF. The rearrangement joins TRBV7-9 to TRBJ2-2; TRBD1 agrees at 7 bases. This CDR3 is 15 amino acids long. Germline V CDR1 and CDR2: SEHNR, FQNEAQ (reference sequence). The junction had 1 base not matched to a gene; V was cut back by 3 bases and J by 0 bases.

This chain joins TRBV24-1 and TRBJ2-1, with a tentative D call TRBD1 (5 bases). Germline lookup yields CDR1 KGHDR and CDR2 SFDVKD. With 7 bases removed from V and 2 bases from J, the gap between germline ends came to 11 bases. This CDR3 is 14 amino acids long. DNA of the CDR3: TGTGCCACCAGCAGGGCAGGGACCTACAATGAGCAGTTCTTC. This sequence encodes CATSRAGTYNEQFF.

Worth noting for this clone: A junction end diverges from the germline sequence, so it may reflect a read error. The chain is built from TRBV11-2 and TRBJ2-5; D may be TRBD2 (7 bases). Germline assignment: CDR1 SGHAT and CDR2 FQNNGV. This CDR3 spans 13 amino acids. The DNA for the CDR3 is TGTGCCCGCAGCTGGGGGGGCGGGGAGACCCAGTACTTC. Protein sequence: CARSWGGGETQYF.

This chain uses TRBV6-5 with TRBJ1-4, with D hard to call. V was pared by 2 bases and J by 4 bases, with 8 bases between. Germline V gives CDR1 MNHEY, CDR2 SVGAGI. The CDR3 is made up of 14 amino acids. This CDR3 reads CASSYVRNNEKLFF. The CDR3 nucleotides read TGTGCCAGCAGTTACGTCAGGAATAATGAAAAACTGTTTTTT.

The rearrangement uses TRBV12-5 and TRBJ1-2, with D hard to call. Germline values: CDR1 LGHNT, CDR2 FRNRAP. The V and J ends lost 2 bases and 7 bases respectively, with 8 bases between them. This CDR3 spans 12 amino acids. For the CDR3, the DNA is TGTGCTAGTGGTTTGATTCAACTTGGCTACACCTTC. Its translation is CASGLIQLGYTF.

The chain has TRBV6-6 and TRBJ1-5; D gene ambiguous. The CDR3 has 14 amino acids. The V end lost 4 bases, the J end lost 3 bases, and 10 bases lay between the germline ends. Germline V gene lookup returns CDR1 MNHNY and CDR2 SVGAGI (reference sequence). Here the CDR3 DNA reads TGTGCCAGCAGTTTGACACGGCTCAATCAGCCCCAGCATTTT. It codes for CASSLTRLNQPQHF.

The genes are TRBV5-4 and TRBJ1-3; 7 bases are a match to TRBD1. Germline loops: CDR1 SGHNT, CDR2 YYREEE (reference sequence). This CDR3 comprises 15 residues. After removal of 4 bases from V and 8 bases from J, the junction contained 12 bases not matched to a gene. The CDR3 here is CASSIRTGVVDTIYF. The CDR3 region has the DNA TGTGCCAGCAGCATCCGCACAGGGGTAGTAGACACCATATATTTT.

The chain recombines TRBV29-1 with TRBJ2-2, with a tentative D call TRBD2 (5 bases). The V gene lost 7 bases and the J gene lost 4 bases, with 13 bases spanning the gap. The CDR3 consists of 13 residues. Germline CDR1 is SQVTM and CDR2 is ANQGSEA. For the CDR3, the DNA is TGCAGCGGGCTGGCTGGGAGCACCGGGGAGCTGTTTTTT. Residues: CSGLAGSTGELFF.

J is TRBJ1-3 and V is TRBV6-6, with D perhaps TRBD1 (5 bases). The CDR3 has 16 amino acids. Germline V gene sequence: CDR1 MNHNY, CDR2 SVGAGI (reference sequence). V dropped 0 bases and J dropped 0 bases, with 9 bases sitting between them. The CDR3 bases are TGTGCCAGCAGTTACTCTTCAGGGCACTCTGGAAACACCATATATTTT. Its protein product is CASSYSSGHSGNTIYF.

The chain employs TRBV9 and TRBJ1-2; 8 nucleotides match TRBD1. Losses at the gene ends were 5 bases for V and 1 base for J; bases not matched to a gene: 10. Germline V lookup: CDR1 SGDLS, CDR2 YYNGEE. This CDR3 region has 16 residues. CDR3 amino acids: CASSGWGQDFNYGYTF. The CDR3 DNA sequence: TGTGCCAGCAGTGGTTGGGGACAGGATTTTAACTATGGCTACACCTTC.

The rearrangement links TRBV11-3 to TRBJ2-3; 9 bases fit TRBD1. This CDR3 has 15 amino acids. Germline values: CDR1 SGHNT, CDR2 YENEEA. V shed 6 bases and J 3 bases; nucleotides not matched to a gene: 7. CDR3 sequence reads: CASRNGQGKTDTQYF. CDR3 nucleotide sequence: TGTGCCAGCAGAAACGGACAGGGGAAAACAGATACGCAGTATTTT.

V usage is TRBV18 and J usage is TRBJ2-3; 12 bases agree with TRBD2. V lost 2 bases, J lost 1 base, and 10 bases stayed unmatched. This CDR3 is built from 19 residues. Per the germline V gene, CDR1 is KGHSH and CDR2 is LQKENI. The CDR3 DNA sequence: TGTGCCAGCTCACCAAAAAGCCTAGCGGGGGGGTCTGGCACAGATACGCAGTATTTT. Its translation is CASSPKSLAGGSGTDTQYF.

The chain joins TRBV28 to TRBJ1-1; perhaps TRBD1 as D (5 bases). The germline gives CDR1 MDHEN, CDR2 SYDVKM. V was trimmed by 6 bases and J by 1 base, leaving 21 bases between them. The CDR3 runs to 17 residues. The CDR3 DNA sequence: TGTGCCAGCAGGTTCGGTGGGGCAGGGAAAGGGAACACTGAAGCTTTCTTT. It codes for CASRFGGAGKGNTEAFF. The whole variable domain, remainder taken from reference TRBV28 and TRBJ1-1, is DVKVTQSSRYLVKRTGEKVFLECVQDMDHENMFWYRQDPGLGLRLIYFSYDVKMKEKGDIPEGYSVSREKKERFSLILESASTNQTSMYLCASRFGGAGKGNTEAFFGQGTRLTVV.

This sequence joins TRBV14 and TRBJ2-3, with TRBD2 matching over 10 bases. Germline V gene data show CDR1 as SGHDN and CDR2 as FVKESK. The CDR3 runs to 16 residues. J was trimmed by 5 bases and V by 4 bases; bases with no gene match: 9. The CDR3 region has the DNA TGTGCCAGCAGCCCACTAGCGGGGTTTAGGGGAGATACGCAGTATTTT. Protein: CASSPLAGFRGDTQYF.

CDR3 bases: TGTGCCAGTGGGAGGACAGGCTATGGCTACACCTTC. Its protein product is CASGRTGYGYTF. The genes are TRBV19 and TRBJ1-2; the match to TRBD1 covers 7 bases. The V gene's germline CDR1 is LNHDA and CDR2 SQIVND (reference sequence). The junction had 4 bases not matched to a gene; V was cut back by 8 bases and J by 4 bases. The CDR3 totals 12 residues.